This T cell receptor beta chain came from a study of cytomegalovirus exposure and HLA in healthy donors. Study conclusions and caveats: Association of a missense DCLRE1C variant with TCR beta V- and J-gene trimming was reported in a later analysis. Later work associated roughly 15,000 TCR beta sequences with HLA alleles at 0.05 false discovery rate. DRB1 showed the most TCR associations and HLA-C the fewest in a later analysis, as rates varied by HLA locus.

PCR was performed using 60 Vbeta and 13 Jbeta primers. The protocol was immunoSEQ multiplex PCR, while the TCRdb copy is restricted to in-frame clones and leaves out a portion. The repertoire holds approximately 110,000 clones, with 73% as singletons. A word on this clone: The target antigen is unknown.

V lost 11 bases to trimming and J lost 0 bases, with 13 bases between them. The germline V gene has CDR1 SEHNR and CDR2 FQNEAQ (reference sequence). There are 14 residues in the CDR3. The sequencing sample was made of PBMCs. The genes are TRBV7-9 and TRBJ1-4; a weak D match, TRBD1 (5 bases). The TCR originated in a man in his 60s in good health and CMV-seropositive. CDR3 nucleotides: TGTGCCGGGGGGGACCTTGCAACTAATGAAAAACTGTTTTTT. Its translation is CAGGDLATNEKLFF. Variable domain in full (rest from reference TRBV7-9 and TRBJ1-4): DTGVSQNPRHKITKRGQNVTFRCDPISEHNRLYWYRQTLGQGPEFLTYFQNEAQLEKSRLLSDRFSAERPKGSFSTLEIQRTEQGDSAMYLCAGGDLATNEKLFFGSGTQLSVL.